Presented here are 20 T cell receptor beta chains from one specimen sequenced in a study of control samples from healthy donors and cancer patients. The table came from immunoSEQ multiplex PCR; TCRdb's copy has only in-frame clones and leaves some out. The sample holds roughly 76,000 clones, about 95% seen once. The source material was blood. These receptors were collected from a woman between 40 and 50 years old in good health.

The chain is built from TRBV7-9 and TRBJ1-3, with D perhaps TRBD1 (5 bases). The length of the CDR3 is 14 residues. CDR1 is SEHNR, CDR2 FQNEAQ, per germline (reference sequence). Trimming removed 3 bases from V and 1 base from J, with 7 bases in between. DNA for the CDR3: TGTGCCAGCAGCTTGGGGGAATCTGGAAACACCATATATTTT. This encodes CASSLGESGNTIYF.

The V call is TRBV27, the J call TRBJ1-1, with 11 bases matching TRBD1. The V gene's germline CDR1 is MNHEY and CDR2 SMNVEV (reference sequence). Trimming removed 7 bases from V and 2 bases from J; junction bases left unmatched: 9. This CDR3 is 16 amino acids long. The CDR3 loop reads CASMWTGGAPNTEAFF. The CDR3 DNA reads TGTGCCAGCATGTGGACAGGGGGCGCCCCCAACACTGAAGCTTTCTTT.

The chain recombines TRBV5-4 with TRBJ2-7; TRBD1 or TRBD2 may be the D gene (5 bases each). The CDR3 contains 13 residues. With 5 bases removed from V and 3 bases from J, the gap between germline ends came to 12 bases. CDR1 is SGHNT and CDR2 is YYREEE in the germline V gene (reference sequence). CDR3 sequence (DNA): TGTGCCAGCAGACCGGGACGCCGCTACGAGCAGTACTTC. Residues: CASRPGRRYEQYF. The full variable domain, its missing parts supplied by reference TRBV5-4 and TRBJ2-7, is ETGVTQSPTHLIKTRGQQVTLRCSSQSGHNTVSWYQQALGQGPQFIFQYYREEENGRGNFPPRFSGLQFPNYSSELNVNALELDDSALYLCASRPGRRYEQYFGPGTRLTVT.

The V gene is TRBV6-5, the J gene TRBJ2-7; TRBD1 matches 7 bases. Germline V gene sequence: CDR1 MNHEY, CDR2 SVGAGI. The V segment lost 6 bases and the J segment 0 bases; nucleotides outside the gene matches: 8. CDR3 length equals 15 residues. The CDR3 nucleotides are TGTGCCAGCAGCATTCTCCGGGACAGCTCCTACGAGCAGTACTTC. It yields the protein CASSILRDSSYEQYF.

The chain joins TRBV27 to TRBJ1-2, with D tentatively TRBD1 (5 bases). CDR3 size: 13 residues. The V gene lost 0 bases and the J gene lost 8 bases, with 10 bases spanning the gap. CDR1 is MNHEY and CDR2 is SMNVEV in the germline V gene (reference sequence). The CDR3 region has the DNA TGTGCCAGCAGTTTATCGGGGCCCGGGGGCTACACCTTC. The encoded protein is CASSLSGPGGYTF.

This chain joins TRBV2 and TRBJ2-7; 8 bases line up with TRBD2. Germline V gene lookup returns CDR1 SNHLY and CDR2 FYNNEI. Germline trimming cut 5 bases from V and 2 bases from J; bases unmatched to any gene: 8. The CDR3 has 15 amino acids. The CDR3, as DNA: TGTGCCAGCAGTTCCCGGACTAGCCGCACCTACGAGCAGTACTTC. Its translation is CASSSRTSRTYEQYF.

The chain recombines TRBV18 with TRBJ1-1, with D possibly being TRBD1 (5 bases). Germline assignment: CDR1 KGHSH and CDR2 LQKENI. The CDR3 loop spans 15 amino acids. With 4 bases removed from V and 0 bases from J, the gap between germline ends came to 12 bases. The DNA of the CDR3 is TGTGCCAGCTCACGGTTACGGGGGATGAACACTGAAGCTTTCTTT. It specifies CASSRLRGMNTEAFF. Complete variable domain (other parts from reference TRBV18 and TRBJ1-1): NAGVMQNPRHLVRRRGQEARLRCSPMKGHSHVYWYRQLPEEGLKFMVYLQKENIIDESGMPKERFSAEFPKEGPSILRIQQVVRGDSAAYFCASSRLRGMNTEAFFGQGTRLTVV.

The chain couples TRBV4-2 to TRBJ1-1; D may be TRBD1 (6 bases). The CDR3 is 14 residues long. Looked up from germline, CDR1 is LGHNA and CDR2 is YNFKEQ. Trimming shortened V by 4 bases and J by 1 base, and 10 bases separated the two germline ends. CDR3 region: CASSPGGANTEAFF. The DNA for the CDR3 is TGTGCCAGCAGCCCCGGGGGGGCGAACACTGAAGCTTTCTTT.

This chain links TRBV18 with TRBJ2-1; no clear D gene. CDR3 length: 15 residues. Between the trimmed V and J ends, which lost 2 bases and 4 bases, there was a span of 12 bases. Germline V gene data show CDR1 as KGHSH and CDR2 as LQKENI. The DNA of the CDR3 is TGTGCCAGCTCACCAATGGATGCCCCATACAATGAGCAGTTCTTC. Translated: CASSPMDAPYNEQFF.

V gene TRBV6-5 combines with J gene TRBJ1-1, with 7 bases aligning to TRBD1. Trimming at V came to 6 bases and at J to 7 bases, leaving 8 bases not matched to a gene. The germline V gene has CDR1 MNHEY and CDR2 SVGAGI. CDR3 length equals 13 residues. The CDR3 sequence is CASRLGGAGEAFF. The CDR3 DNA follows: TGTGCCAGCAGACTAGGGGGCGCGGGTGAAGCTTTCTTT.

The rearrangement joins TRBV7-2 to TRBJ2-7, with 11 bases that match TRBD2. CDR3 length: 15 residues. V lost 5 bases, J lost 1 base, and 4 bases stayed unmatched. In germline, CDR1 is SGHTA, CDR2 FQGNSA. The CDR3 coding sequence is TGTGCCAGCAGCACCACTAGCGGGAGATCCTACGAGCAGTACTTC. Translation gives CASSTTSGRSYEQYF.

The chain uses TRBV11-2 and TRBJ1-4; weak D call: TRBD1 (5 bases). Trimming removed 5 bases at V and 4 bases at J, with 11 bases between. The CDR3 contains 14 residues. Germline V CDR1 and CDR2: SGHAT, FQNNGV. The chain's CDR3 is CASSIGTFNEKLFF. For the CDR3, the DNA is TGTGCCAGCAGCATAGGGACTTTTAATGAAAAACTGTTTTTT.

This clone appeared a single time. V gene TRBV29-1 combines with J gene TRBJ2-6; D remains ambiguous. The length of the CDR3 is 12 residues. CDR1 and CDR2 (germline): SQVTM, ANQGSEA. Between the trimmed V and J ends, which lost 7 bases and 0 bases, there was a span of 4 bases. The chain's CDR3 is CSAHSGANVLTF. DNA of the CDR3: TGCAGCGCCCACTCTGGGGCCAACGTCCTGACTTTC.

This chain uses TRBV21-1 with TRBJ2-7; the table calls TRBD1, which could not be checked here. TRBV21-1 is shown as a pseudogene. CDR3 length: 16 amino acids. CDR3 protein: CASSKDWAGESYEQYF. CDR3 nucleotides: TGTGCCAGCAGCAAAGATTGGGCAGGGGAATCCTACGAGCAGTACTTC.

The gene calls are TRBV28 and TRBJ1-1, with a possible D match to TRBD1 (6 bases). Trimming removed 4 bases at V and 2 bases at J, with 14 bases between. Germline values: CDR1 MDHEN, CDR2 SYDVKM. The length of the CDR3 is 15 residues. The CDR3 spells CASSWGTGLNTEAFF. The CDR3 DNA reads TGTGCCAGCAGTTGGGGAACAGGGCTAAACACTGAAGCTTTCTTT.

DNA for the CDR3: TGTGCCAGCAGCGCGTACACGGACGACTATGGCTACACCTTC. It codes for CASSAYTDDYGYTF. This chain links TRBV28 with TRBJ1-2; D gene unclear. CDR3 length: 14 amino acids. Germline lookup yields CDR1 MDHEN and CDR2 SYDVKM. With 6 bases removed from V and 3 bases from J, the gap between germline ends came to 14 bases.

The gene calls are TRBV30 and TRBJ2-3, with D maybe TRBD1 (8 bases). Trimming cost V 5 bases and J 4 bases, with 19 bases left between them. The CDR3 runs to 15 residues. Germline V CDR1 and CDR2: GTSNPN, SVGIG (reference sequence). The CDR3: CAWHTGQGGSDTQYF. CDR3 bases: TGTGCCTGGCACACCGGACAGGGAGGGTCAGATACGCAGTATTTT.

The V gene is TRBV18, the J gene TRBJ2-1; D may be TRBD2 (5 bases). V was cut by 6 bases and J by 9 bases, with 15 bases left in between. In germline, CDR1 is KGHSH, CDR2 LQKENI. CDR3 size: 13 residues. The DNA for the CDR3 is TGTGCCAGCTCCCCCACGGGATCCGGTGAGCAGTTCTTC. Encoded protein: CASSPTGSGEQFF.

The chain recombines TRBV9 with TRBJ2-2; 8 bases map to TRBD2. Germline CDR1 is SGDLS and CDR2 is YYNGEE. V was clipped by 6 bases and J by 0 bases; unmatched bases: 10. CDR3 length: 17 residues. CDR3 sequence (DNA): TGTGCCAGCATAGGGGGTAGCGGGGATCCGAACACCGGGGAGCTGTTTTTT. It encodes CASIGGSGDPNTGELFF.

DNA of the CDR3: TGTGCCAGCACCCGCTCGGGGACAGGGCCCGAAAAACTGTTTTTT. Its protein is CASTRSGTGPEKLFF. The chain carries TRBV7-9 and TRBJ1-4, with TRBD1 matching over 9 bases. CDR3 length: 15 amino acids. Looked up from germline, CDR1 is SEHNR and CDR2 is FQNEAQ (reference sequence). The trim removed 7 bases at V and 8 bases at J, leaving 11 bases unmatched.